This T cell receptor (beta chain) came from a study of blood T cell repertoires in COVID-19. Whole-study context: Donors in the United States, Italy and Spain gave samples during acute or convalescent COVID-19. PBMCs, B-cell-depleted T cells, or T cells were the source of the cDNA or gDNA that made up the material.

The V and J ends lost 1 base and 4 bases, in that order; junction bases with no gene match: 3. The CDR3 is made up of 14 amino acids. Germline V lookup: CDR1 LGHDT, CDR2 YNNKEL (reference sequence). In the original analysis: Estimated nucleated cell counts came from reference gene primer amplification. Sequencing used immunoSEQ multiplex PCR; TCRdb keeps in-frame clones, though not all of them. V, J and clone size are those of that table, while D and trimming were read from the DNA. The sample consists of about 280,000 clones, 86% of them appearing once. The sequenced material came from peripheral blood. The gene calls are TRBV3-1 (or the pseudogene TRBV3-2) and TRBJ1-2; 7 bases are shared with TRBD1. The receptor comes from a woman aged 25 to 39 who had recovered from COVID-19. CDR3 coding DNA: TGTGCCAGCAGCCAAGGACAGGGAATCTATGGCTACACCTTC. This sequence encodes CASSQGQGIYGYTF.